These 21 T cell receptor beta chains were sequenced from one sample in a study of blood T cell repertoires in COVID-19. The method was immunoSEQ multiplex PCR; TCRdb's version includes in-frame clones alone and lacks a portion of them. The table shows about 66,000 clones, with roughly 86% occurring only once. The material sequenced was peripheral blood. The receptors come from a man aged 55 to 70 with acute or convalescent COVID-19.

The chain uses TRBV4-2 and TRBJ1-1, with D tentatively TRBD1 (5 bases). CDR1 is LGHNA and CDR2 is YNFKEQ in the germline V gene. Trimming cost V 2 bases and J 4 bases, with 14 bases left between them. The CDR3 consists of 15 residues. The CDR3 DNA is TGTGCCAGCAGCCAAAGGTCGGGGGTCCCCACTGAAGCTTTCTTT. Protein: CASSQRSGVPTEAFF.

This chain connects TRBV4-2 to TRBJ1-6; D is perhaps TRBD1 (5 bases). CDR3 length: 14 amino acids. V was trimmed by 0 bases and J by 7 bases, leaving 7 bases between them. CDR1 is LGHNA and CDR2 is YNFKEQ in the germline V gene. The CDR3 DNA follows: TGTGCCAGCAGCCAAGAAACAGGCAATTCACCCCTCCACTTT. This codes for CASSQETGNSPLHF.

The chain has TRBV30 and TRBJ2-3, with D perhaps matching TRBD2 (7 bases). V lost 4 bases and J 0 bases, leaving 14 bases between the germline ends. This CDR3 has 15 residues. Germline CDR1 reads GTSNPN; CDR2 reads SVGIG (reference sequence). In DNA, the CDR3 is TGTGCCTGGAACCGGGGGGCTACTAGCACAGATACGCAGTATTTT. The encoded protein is CAWNRGATSTDTQYF.

CDR3 residues: CATSRDTGGNEKLFF. CDR3 in DNA: TGTGCCACCAGCAGAGATACCGGGGGTAATGAAAAACTGTTTTTT. The chain employs TRBV15 and TRBJ1-4, with TRBD1 as a possible D gene (5 bases). Looked up from germline, CDR1 is LNHNV and CDR2 is YYDKDF (reference sequence). The CDR3 totals 15 residues. Trimming left V 0 bases short and J 4 bases short, with 9 bases between. Using reference TRBV15 and TRBJ1-4 for the parts outside the CDR3, the full variable domain is DAMVIQNPRYQVTQFGKPVTLSCSQTLNHNVMYWYQQKSSQAPKLLFHYYDKDFNNEADTPDNFQSRRPNTSFCFLDIRSPGLGDTAMYLCATSRDTGGNEKLFFGSGTQLSVL.

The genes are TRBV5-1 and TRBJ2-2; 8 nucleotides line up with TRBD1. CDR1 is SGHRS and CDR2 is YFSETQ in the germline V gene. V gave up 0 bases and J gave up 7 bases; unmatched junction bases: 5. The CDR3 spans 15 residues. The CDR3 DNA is TGCGCCAGCAGCTTGGGAGACAGGGGAGGCGGGGAGCTGTTTTTT. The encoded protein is CASSLGDRGGGELFF.

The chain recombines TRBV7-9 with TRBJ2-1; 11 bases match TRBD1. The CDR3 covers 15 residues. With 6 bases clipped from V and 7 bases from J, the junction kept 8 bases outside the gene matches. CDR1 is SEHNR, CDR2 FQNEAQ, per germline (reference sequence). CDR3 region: CASRHGTGGVNEQFF. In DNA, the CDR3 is TGTGCCAGCAGGCACGGGACAGGGGGTGTGAATGAGCAGTTCTTC.

The chain's CDR3 is CSVEPNRGSYEQYF. The DNA for the CDR3 is TGCAGCGTTGAGCCCAACAGGGGATCCTACGAGCAGTACTTC. The chain links TRBV29-1 to TRBJ2-7; TRBD1 aligns across 7 bases. This CDR3 contains 14 residues. The junction had 6 bases not matched to a gene; V was cut back by 3 bases and J by 1 base. Germline CDR1 and CDR2: SQVTM and ANQGSEA.

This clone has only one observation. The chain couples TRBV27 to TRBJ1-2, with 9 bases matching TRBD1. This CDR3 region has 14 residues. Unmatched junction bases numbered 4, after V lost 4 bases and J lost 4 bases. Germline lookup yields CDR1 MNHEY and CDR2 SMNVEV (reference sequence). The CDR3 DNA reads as TGTGCCAGCAGTTACCAGACAGGGGGCTATGGCTACACCTTC. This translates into CASSYQTGGYGYTF.

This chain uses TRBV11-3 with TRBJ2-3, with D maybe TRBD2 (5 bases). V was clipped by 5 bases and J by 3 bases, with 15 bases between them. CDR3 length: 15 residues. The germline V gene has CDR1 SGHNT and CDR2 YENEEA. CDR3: CASSPRGSKTDTQYF. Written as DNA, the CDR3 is TGTGCCAGCAGCCCACGGGGTAGTAAAACAGATACGCAGTATTTT.

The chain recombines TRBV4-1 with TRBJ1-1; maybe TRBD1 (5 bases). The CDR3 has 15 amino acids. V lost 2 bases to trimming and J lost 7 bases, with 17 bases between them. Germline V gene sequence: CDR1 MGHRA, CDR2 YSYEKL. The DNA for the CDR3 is TGCGCCAGCAGCCAAAGGTTAGTCACGACAGTTGAAGCTTTCTTT. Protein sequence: CASSQRLVTTVEAFF.

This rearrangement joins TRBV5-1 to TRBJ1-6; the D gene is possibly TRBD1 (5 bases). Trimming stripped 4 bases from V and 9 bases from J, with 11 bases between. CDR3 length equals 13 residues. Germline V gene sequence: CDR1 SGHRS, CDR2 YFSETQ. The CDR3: CASSEGRGSPLHF. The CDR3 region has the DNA TGCGCCAGCAGCGAGGGGAGGGGTTCACCCCTCCACTTT.

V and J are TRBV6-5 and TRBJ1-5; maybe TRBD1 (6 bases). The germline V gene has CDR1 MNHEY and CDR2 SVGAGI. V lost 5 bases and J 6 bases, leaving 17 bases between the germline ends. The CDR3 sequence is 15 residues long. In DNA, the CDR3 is TGTGCCAGCAGTAACTATGACAGGTCCGGTCAGCCCCAGCATTTT. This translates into CASSNYDRSGQPQHF.

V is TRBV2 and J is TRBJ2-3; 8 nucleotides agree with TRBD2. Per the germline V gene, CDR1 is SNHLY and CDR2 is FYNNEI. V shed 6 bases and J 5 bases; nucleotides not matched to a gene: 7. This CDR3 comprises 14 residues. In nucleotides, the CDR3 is TGTGCCAGCAGCACACGGGGGGGCGGAGATACGCAGTATTTT. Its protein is CASSTRGGGDTQYF.

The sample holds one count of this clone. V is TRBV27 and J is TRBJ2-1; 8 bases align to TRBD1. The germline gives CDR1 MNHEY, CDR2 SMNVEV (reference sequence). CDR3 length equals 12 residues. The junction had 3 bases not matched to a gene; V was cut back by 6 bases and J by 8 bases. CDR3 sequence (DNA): TGTGCCAGCAGCCAGACAGGGGATGAGCAGTTCTTC. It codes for CASSQTGDEQFF.

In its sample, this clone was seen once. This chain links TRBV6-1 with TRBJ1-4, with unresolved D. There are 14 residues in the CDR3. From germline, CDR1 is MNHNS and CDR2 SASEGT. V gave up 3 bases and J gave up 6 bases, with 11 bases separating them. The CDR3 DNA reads TGTGCCAGCAGTGAGAGCGTGCTGGATGAAAAACTGTTTTTT. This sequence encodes CASSESVLDEKLFF.

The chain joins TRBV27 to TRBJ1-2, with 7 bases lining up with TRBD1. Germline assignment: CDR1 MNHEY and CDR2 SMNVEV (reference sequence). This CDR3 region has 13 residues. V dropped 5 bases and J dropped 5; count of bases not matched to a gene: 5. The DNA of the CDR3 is TGTGCCAGCAGTGCCGGGACAGCTTATGGCTACACCTTC. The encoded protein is CASSAGTAYGYTF.

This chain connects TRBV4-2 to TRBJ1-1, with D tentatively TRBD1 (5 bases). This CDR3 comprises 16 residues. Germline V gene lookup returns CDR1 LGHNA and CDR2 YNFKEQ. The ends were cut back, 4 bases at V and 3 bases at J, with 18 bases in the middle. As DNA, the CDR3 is TGTGCCAGCAGCCCCCTCTCACAGGTCAGGGACACTGAAGCTTTCTTT. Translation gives CASSPLSQVRDTEAFF.

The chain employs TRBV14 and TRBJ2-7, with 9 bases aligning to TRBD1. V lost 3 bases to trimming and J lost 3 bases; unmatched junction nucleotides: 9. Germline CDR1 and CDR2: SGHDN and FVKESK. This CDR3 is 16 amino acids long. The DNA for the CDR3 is TGTGCCAGCAGCCAGCAACAGGGGGCCTTCTTCTACGAGCAGTACTTC. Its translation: CASSQQQGAFFYEQYF.

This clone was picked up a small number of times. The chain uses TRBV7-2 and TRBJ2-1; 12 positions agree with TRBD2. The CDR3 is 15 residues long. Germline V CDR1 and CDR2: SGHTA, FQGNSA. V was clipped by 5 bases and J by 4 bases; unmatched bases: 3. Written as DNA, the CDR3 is TGTGCCAGCAGCCTTACTAGCGGGGGGTACAATGAGCAGTTCTTC. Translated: CASSLTSGGYNEQFF.

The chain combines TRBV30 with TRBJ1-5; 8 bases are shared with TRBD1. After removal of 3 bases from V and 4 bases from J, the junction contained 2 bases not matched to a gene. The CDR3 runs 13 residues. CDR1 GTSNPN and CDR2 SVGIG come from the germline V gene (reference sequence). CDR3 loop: CAWSRQGNQPQHF. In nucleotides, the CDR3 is TGTGCCTGGAGCCGACAGGGGAATCAGCCCCAGCATTTT.

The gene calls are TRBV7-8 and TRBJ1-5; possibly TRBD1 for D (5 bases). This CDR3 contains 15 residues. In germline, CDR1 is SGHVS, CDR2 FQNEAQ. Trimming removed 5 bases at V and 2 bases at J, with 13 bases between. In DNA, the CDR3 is TGTGCCAGCAGCGACAGACGGGGGGGCAATCAGCCCCAGCATTTT. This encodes CASSDRRGGNQPQHF.